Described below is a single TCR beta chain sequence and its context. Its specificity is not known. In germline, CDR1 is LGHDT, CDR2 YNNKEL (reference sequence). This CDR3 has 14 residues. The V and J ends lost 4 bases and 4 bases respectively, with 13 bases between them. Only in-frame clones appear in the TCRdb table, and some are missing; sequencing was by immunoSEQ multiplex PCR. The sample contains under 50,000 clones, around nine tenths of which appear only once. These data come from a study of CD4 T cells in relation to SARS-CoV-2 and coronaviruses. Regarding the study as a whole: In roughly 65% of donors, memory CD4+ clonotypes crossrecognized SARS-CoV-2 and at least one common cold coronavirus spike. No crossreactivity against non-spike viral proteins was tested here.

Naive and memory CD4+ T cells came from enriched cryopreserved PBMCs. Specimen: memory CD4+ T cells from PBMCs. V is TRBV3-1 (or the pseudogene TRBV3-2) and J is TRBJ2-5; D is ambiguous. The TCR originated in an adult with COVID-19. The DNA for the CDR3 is TGTGCCAGCAGCCTACCATTCAAGCCAGAGACCCAGTACTTC. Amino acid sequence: CASSLPFKPETQYF.